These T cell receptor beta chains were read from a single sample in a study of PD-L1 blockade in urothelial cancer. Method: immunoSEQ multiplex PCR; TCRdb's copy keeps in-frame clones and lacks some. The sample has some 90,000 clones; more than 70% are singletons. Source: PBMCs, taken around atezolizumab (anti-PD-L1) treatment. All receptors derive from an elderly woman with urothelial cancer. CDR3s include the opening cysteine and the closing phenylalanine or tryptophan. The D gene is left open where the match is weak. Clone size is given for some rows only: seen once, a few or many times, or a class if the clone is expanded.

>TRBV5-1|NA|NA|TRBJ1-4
TGCGCCAGCAGCTTGGACAGGGCAAACGAAAAACTGTTTTTT
CASSLDRANEKLFF
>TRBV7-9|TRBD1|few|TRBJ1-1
TGTGCCAGCAGCTTAGCAGGGGGCACGAACACTGAAGCTTTCTTT
CASSLAGGTNTEAFF
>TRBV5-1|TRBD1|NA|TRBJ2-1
TGCGCCAGCAGCCACGGGTGGGGACAGGGGGGGAATGAGCAGTTCTTC
CASSHGWGQGGNEQFF
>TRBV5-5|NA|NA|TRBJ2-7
TGTGCCAGCAGCCACTACGAGCAGTACTTC
CASSHYEQYF
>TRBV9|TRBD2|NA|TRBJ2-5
TGTGCCAGCAGCGCCAGCGGGAGTGAGACCCAGTACTTC
CASSASGSETQYF
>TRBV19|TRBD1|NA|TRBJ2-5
TGTGCCAGTAGTATAGGAACAGGGGGTTTAGGAGAGACCCAGTACTTC
CASSIGTGGLGETQYF
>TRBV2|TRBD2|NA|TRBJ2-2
TGTGCCAGCTGTTGGCTAGCGGGAGCCGGGGAGCTGTTTTTT
CASCWLAGAGELFF
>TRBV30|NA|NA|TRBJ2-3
TGTGCCTGGAGTTTAAGGGGAGATACGCAGTATTTT
CAWSLRGDTQYF
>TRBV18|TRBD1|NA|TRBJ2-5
TGTGCCAGCTCGCGGGACAGGAAAGAGACCCAGTACTTC
CASSRDRKETQYF
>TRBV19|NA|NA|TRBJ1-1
TGTGCCAGTAGTTTAAGCGGTGCATCCTCCACTGAAGCTTTCTTT
CASSLSGASSTEAFF
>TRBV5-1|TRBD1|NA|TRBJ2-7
TGCGCCAGCAGCTCGGGACAGACCTACGAGCAGTACTTC
CASSSGQTYEQYF
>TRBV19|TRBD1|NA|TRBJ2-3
TGTGCCAGTAGGGGACAGGGGCGCACAGATACGCAGTATTTT
CASRGQGRTDTQYF
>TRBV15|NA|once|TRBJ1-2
TGTGCCACCAGCAGACCCGAGGTGGGGGGAGGGAAGGATGGCTACACCTTC
CATSRPEVGGGKDGYTF
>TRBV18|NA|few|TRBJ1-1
TGTGCCAGCTCACCAGGCTCGAGGACTGAAGCTTTCTTT
CASSPGSRTEAFF
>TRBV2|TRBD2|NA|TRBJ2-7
TGTGCCAGCAGCAGTGTCCCCCATGGACTAGCGGGTCTCGAGCAGTACTTC
CASSSVPHGLAGLEQYF
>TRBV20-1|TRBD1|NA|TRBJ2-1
TGCAGTGCGGGCAGGGGGCATGAGCAGTTCTTC
CSAGRGHEQFF
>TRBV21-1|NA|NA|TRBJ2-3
TGTGCCAGCAGATCCCGGGGCACAGATACGCAGTATTTT
CASRSRGTDTQYF
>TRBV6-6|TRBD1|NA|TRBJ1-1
TGTGCCAGCAGGGACAGGGATCTCAACACTGAAGCTTTCTTT
CASRDRDLNTEAFF
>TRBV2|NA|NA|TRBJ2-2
TGTGCCAGCAGAGCAAGTACGGTCCCCGGGGAGCTGTTTTTT
CASRASTVPGELFF
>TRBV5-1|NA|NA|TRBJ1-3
TGCGCCAGCAGCTTAAAGCCGGGGGGCCCTGGAAACACCATATATTTT
CASSLKPGGPGNTIYF
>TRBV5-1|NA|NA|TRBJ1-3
TGCGCCAGCAGCTCGCAGGGCTCTGGAAACACCATATATTTT
CASSSQGSGNTIYF
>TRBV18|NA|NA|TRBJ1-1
TGTGCCAGCTCACCCCAAGGCCTTGAGCGTGGAGCTTTCTTT
CASSPQGLERGAFF
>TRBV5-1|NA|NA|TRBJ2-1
TGCGCCAGCAGCGCCGGTGACAGACTCCCCTACAATGAGCAGTTCTTC
CASSAGDRLPYNEQFF
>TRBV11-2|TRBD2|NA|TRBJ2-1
TGTGCCAGCAGCTTCGAACTAGCGGGATTGAGTGAGCAGTTCTTC
CASSFELAGLSEQFF
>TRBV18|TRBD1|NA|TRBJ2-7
TGTGCCAGCTCAGGACAGGGCAACGAGCAGTACTTC
CASSGQGNEQYF
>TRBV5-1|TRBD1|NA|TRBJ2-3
TGCGCCAGCAGCTTCGGACAGGGAAGAGGAGATACGCAGTATTTT
CASSFGQGRGDTQYF
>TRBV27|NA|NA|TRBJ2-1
TGTGCCAGCAGGACAGCCCTATACAATGAGCAGTTCTTC
CASRTALYNEQFF
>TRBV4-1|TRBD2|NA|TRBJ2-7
TGCGCCAGCAGCCAAGTCCAACTAGCGTCCTACGAGCAGTACTTC
CASSQVQLASYEQYF
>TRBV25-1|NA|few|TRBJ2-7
TGTGCCAGCACAGGGCTGCGAGAGCAGTACTTC
CASTGLREQYF
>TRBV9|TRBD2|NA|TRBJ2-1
TGTGCCAGCAGCGTAGCAGGTGGGAGGGCCATCCAAGGTGAGCAGTTCTTC
CASSVAGGRAIQGEQFF
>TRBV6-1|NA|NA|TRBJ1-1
TGTGCCAGCCCCCGGGACTTTAACACTGAAGCTTTCTTT
CASPRDFNTEAFF
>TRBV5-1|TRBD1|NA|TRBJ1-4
TGCGCCAGCAGCTTGGACAGGGGTCTAGGTGAAAAACTGTTTTTT
CASSLDRGLGEKLFF
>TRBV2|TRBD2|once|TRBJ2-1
TGTGCCAGCCATAGACTAGCGGACAATGAGCAGTTCTTC
CASHRLADNEQFF
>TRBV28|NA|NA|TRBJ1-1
TGTGCCAGCAGTTTAACCAGTGGGACAATTTACACTGAAGCTTTCTTT
CASSLTSGTIYTEAFF
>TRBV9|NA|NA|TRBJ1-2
TGTGCCAGCAGCCCCTTACGGGGACTCCAACCCTATGGCTACACCTTC
CASSPLRGLQPYGYTF
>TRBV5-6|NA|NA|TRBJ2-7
TGTTCCGCAGTTACCACCGAGCAGTACTTC
CSAVTTEQYF
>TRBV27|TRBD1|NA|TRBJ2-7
TGTGCCAGCAGTTTAGATCACAGGGGGCACGAGCAGTACTTC
CASSLDHRGHEQYF
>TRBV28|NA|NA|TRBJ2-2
TGTGCCAGCAGTCTCTGGACAGACACCGGGGAGCTGTTTTTT
CASSLWTDTGELFF
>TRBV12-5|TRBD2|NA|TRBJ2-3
TGTGCTAGTGGTTTCGGGACTAGCGGGGGCCCCACAGATACGCAGTATTTT
CASGFGTSGGPTDTQYF
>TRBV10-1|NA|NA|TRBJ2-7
TGCGCCAGCAGTGACACTTCCTACGAGCAGTACTTC
CASSDTSYEQYF
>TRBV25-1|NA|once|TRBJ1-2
TGTGCCAGCAGTGAATATATCGTGTCCCCGGGGGAAAACGGCTACACCTTC
CASSEYIVSPGENGYTF
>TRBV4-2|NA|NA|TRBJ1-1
TGTGCCAGCAGCCCGGCGGGGGGAACAACTGAAGCTTTCTTT
CASSPAGGTTEAFF
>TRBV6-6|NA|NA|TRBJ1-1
TGTGCCAGCAGCCAACAGGGCGGAACTGAAGCTTTCTTT
CASSQQGGTEAFF
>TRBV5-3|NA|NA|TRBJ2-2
TGTGCCAGAAGCGTAAAAGGAGGACGTAGGAACACCGGGGAGCTGTTTTTT
CARSVKGGRRNTGELFF
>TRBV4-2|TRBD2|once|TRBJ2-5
TGTGCCAGCAGCCAAGCCCTAGCGGAGCCAGAGACCCAGTACTTC
CASSQALAEPETQYF
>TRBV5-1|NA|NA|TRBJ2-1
TGCGCCAGCAGCCCCGGGGTCAATGAGCAGTTCTTC
CASSPGVNEQFF
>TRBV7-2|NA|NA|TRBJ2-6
TGTGCCAGCAGGAGCGACCCGTCAGGGGCCAACGTCCTGACTTTC
CASRSDPSGANVLTF
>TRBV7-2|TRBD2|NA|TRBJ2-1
TGTGCCAGCAGCTCCTCTAGCGGGAGGTTCGACAATGAGCAGTTCTTC
CASSSSSGRFDNEQFF
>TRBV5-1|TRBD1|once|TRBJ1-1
TGCGCCAGCAGCTTGGAAATGGGACAGGGGGTCTCCACTGAAGCTTTCTTT
CASSLEMGQGVSTEAFF